These 10 T cell receptor beta chains came from one sample sequenced in a study of shared clonotypes between healthy human individuals. The protocol was immunoSEQ multiplex PCR, while the TCRdb copy is restricted to in-frame clones and leaves out a portion. This table has about 600,000 clones, approximately 97% appearing once. Material for sequencing was naive CD4+ T cells sorted from blood. Subset described: CD45RA+ positively selected. These TCRs come from a woman in her 30s in good health.

The J gene is TRBJ2-3, the V gene TRBV5-1; 7 bases are a match to TRBD2. V lost 3 bases and J lost 4; bases outside the gene matches: 5. CDR3 length equals 14 residues. Germline V gene lookup returns CDR1 SGHRS and CDR2 YFSETQ. Here the CDR3 reads CASSYGLVADTQYF. The CDR3 coding sequence is TGCGCCAGCAGCTACGGACTAGTAGCAGATACGCAGTATTTT.

J is TRBJ1-1 and V is TRBV5-5; TRBD1 aligns across 12 bases. V dropped 2 bases and J dropped 0; count of bases not matched to a gene: 5. The CDR3 length is 17 residues. Germline V gene lookup returns CDR1 SGHKS and CDR2 YYEKEE (reference sequence). The CDR3 DNA reads as TGTGCCAGCAGCTTAGCCGGGACAGGGGGCATGAACACTGAAGCTTTCTTT. It translates to CASSLAGTGGMNTEAFF.

The chain carries TRBV4-2 and TRBJ2-5; TRBD1 matches at 10 bases. J gave up 5 bases and V 4 bases, and 4 bases lay outside the gene matches. Per the germline V gene, CDR1 is LGHNA and CDR2 is YNFKEQ. This CDR3 has 14 amino acids. The chain's CDR3 is CASSPRTGGETQYF. In DNA form, the CDR3 reads TGTGCCAGCAGCCCGAGGACAGGGGGGGAGACCCAGTACTTC.

V is TRBV9 and J is TRBJ2-1, with D unresolved. The CDR3 sequence is 15 residues long. Per the germline V gene, CDR1 is SGDLS and CDR2 is YYNGEE. Trimming removed 0 bases at V and 2 bases at J, with 9 bases between. As DNA, the CDR3 is TGTGCCAGCAGCGTAGACGGCCCTACCTACAATGAGCAGTTCTTC. Its translation: CASSVDGPTYNEQFF.

The rearrangement joins TRBV28 to TRBJ2-2; D may be TRBD1 or TRBD2 (6 bases each). Trimming pared 6 bases from V and 4 bases from J, leaving 12 bases between. Looked up from germline, CDR1 is MDHEN and CDR2 is SYDVKM. The CDR3 is 14 residues long. CDR3 region: CASRAGQVTGELFF. Here the CDR3 DNA reads TGTGCCAGCAGGGCGGGACAAGTCACCGGGGAGCTGTTTTTT. Full variable domain (rest looked up from reference TRBV28 and TRBJ2-2): DVKVTQSSRYLVKRTGEKVFLECVQDMDHENMFWYRQDPGLGLRLIYFSYDVKMKEKGDIPEGYSVSREKKERFSLILESASTNQTSMYLCASRAGQVTGELFFGEGSRLTVL.

This clone was detected only once. V and J are TRBV11-2 and TRBJ2-3; D is uncertain. V lost 1 base and J 5 bases, leaving 13 bases between the germline ends. The length of the CDR3 is 15 residues. CDR1 and CDR2 from the germline V gene are SGHAT and FQNNGV. CDR3 region: CASSLGLRSVDTQYF. The CDR3 region has the DNA TGTGCCAGCAGCTTAGGCCTCCGGTCGGTAGATACGCAGTATTTT.

The chain links TRBV21-1 to TRBJ2-3; TRBD2, as called in the table, went unchecked against the DNA. TRBV21-1 is tagged as a pseudogene. The CDR3 has 15 amino acids. CDR3 residues: CASSSLAGMCDTQYF. CDR3 nucleotide sequence: TGTGCCAGCAGCAGTCTAGCGGGAATGTGTGATACGCAGTATTTT.

The J gene is TRBJ2-3, the V gene TRBV6-5; TRBD1 aligns across 7 bases. The CDR3 is 11 amino acids. Germline V gene lookup returns CDR1 MNHEY and CDR2 SVGAGI. V was clipped by 2 bases and J by 12 bases; unmatched bases: 2. CDR3: CASSYRDRQYF. CDR3 DNA sequence: TGTGCCAGCAGTTACCGGGACAGACAGTATTTT.

The chain employs TRBV5-1 and TRBJ2-3; a weak D match, TRBD2 (6 bases). Looked up from germline, CDR1 is SGHRS and CDR2 is YFSETQ. The CDR3 is 16 residues long. V was shortened by 0 bases and J by 2 bases, with 13 bases between the two germline ends. CDR3 DNA sequence: TGCGCCAGCAGCTTGGTAGGAGGGGTTAACACAGATACGCAGTATTTT. Its translation: CASSLVGGVNTDTQYF.

V is TRBV5-1 and J is TRBJ2-7; 12 positions agree with TRBD1. After removal of 4 bases from V and 6 bases from J, the junction contained 5 bases not matched to a gene. There are 14 residues in the CDR3. Germline CDR1 and CDR2: SGHRS and YFSETQ. The CDR3, as DNA: TGCGCCAGCAGCAGGGACAGGGGGCGCTCCGAGCAGTACTTC. This encodes CASSRDRGRSEQYF.